One sample yielded the 21 T cell receptor beta chains listed below, sequenced in a study of cytotoxic CD8 clonotypes in ibrutinib-treated CLL (dated by TCRdb to about 2021). This specimen's time point label, interpreted: approximately twelve months on ibrutinib. The library was generated by the immunoSEQ multiplex PCR assay. TCRdb retrieved this table from immuneACCESS and kept in-frame rearrangements only. Not all clones are present; in checked studies, unresolved V genes account for under half, and no reason is known for the remainder. Across this sample there are about 200,000 clones, with 75% to 80% seen only once. The top ten clonotypes cover roughly 11% of the sample. This sample comprised PBMCs, obtained after 12 months of ibrutinib treatment. Receptors originate from a human donor with chronic lymphocytic leukemia.

As DNA, the CDR3 is TGTGCCAGCAGACGCGGGACAGGAACAACCTACGAGCAGTACTTC. The encoded protein is CASRRGTGTTYEQYF. The chain links TRBV14 to TRBJ2-7; 8 bases fit TRBD1. Trimming at V came to 6 bases and at J to 2 bases, leaving 9 bases not matched to a gene. The CDR3 runs 15 residues. Germline CDR1 SGHDN, CDR2 FVKESK.

The J gene is TRBJ2-5, the V gene TRBV6-5, with D maybe TRBD1 (6 bases). V dropped 6 bases and J dropped 5 bases, with 13 bases sitting between them. The CDR3 covers 13 residues. Germline CDR1 and CDR2: MNHEY and SVGAGI. The CDR3 sequence: CASRVRGRETQYF. CDR3 sequence (DNA): TGTGCCAGCAGAGTCAGGGGTAGGGAGACCCAGTACTTC.

The chain joins TRBV19 to TRBJ2-7, with TRBD2 matching over 11 bases. The CDR3 runs to 17 residues. Losses at the gene ends were 3 bases for V and 5 bases for J; bases not matched to a gene: 12. Germline assignment: CDR1 LNHDA and CDR2 SQIVND (reference sequence). The CDR3 DNA reads as TGTGCCAGTAGTATGTCTAGCGGGAGGCTCGGGGCGGACGAGCAGTACTTC. This gives the protein CASSMSSGRLGADEQYF.

This sequence joins TRBV27 and TRBJ1-5, with D possibly TRBD1 on 5 matching bases. Looked up from germline, CDR1 is MNHEY and CDR2 is SMNVEV (reference sequence). V was shortened by 3 bases and J by 4 bases, with 10 bases between the two germline ends. The CDR3 length is 14 residues. CDR3 protein: CASSFAGGNQPQHF. Written as DNA, the CDR3 is TGTGCCAGCAGTTTTGCGGGGGGGAATCAGCCCCAGCATTTT.

Only a few counts were recorded for this clone. This sequence joins TRBV5-1 and TRBJ1-1; TRBD1 might be the D (5 bases). Germline CDR1 SGHRS, CDR2 YFSETQ. CDR3 length equals 16 residues. V was trimmed by 0 bases and J by 0 bases, leaving 12 bases between them. The CDR3 sequence is CASSLDPAGLNTEAFF. Here the CDR3 DNA reads TGCGCCAGCAGCTTGGATCCAGCAGGGCTGAACACTGAAGCTTTCTTT.

The V call is TRBV30, the J call TRBJ1-2; D call uncertain. Germline assignment: CDR1 GTSNPN and CDR2 SVGIG (reference sequence). With 0 bases removed from V and 2 bases from J, the gap between germline ends came to 7 bases. The CDR3 has 13 residues. The CDR3 nucleotides read TGTGCCTGGAGTGTACGGCGGAACTATGGCTACACCTTC. It yields the protein CAWSVRRNYGYTF.

This sequence joins TRBV2 and TRBJ2-2, with D possibly matching TRBD2 (7 bases). Germline V gene data show CDR1 as SNHLY and CDR2 as FYNNEI. Trimming left V 8 bases short and J 6 bases short, with 13 bases between. The CDR3 has 13 residues. In DNA, the CDR3 is TGTGCCAGCGGGCCGGGGGGCCCCGGGGAGCTGTTTTTT. It codes for CASGPGGPGELFF.

V and J are TRBV7-9 and TRBJ1-3; no reliable D call. The germline V and J ends were trimmed by 8 bases and 0 bases, with 11 bases remaining between them. This CDR3 spans 14 amino acids. Germline V gene sequence: CDR1 SEHNR, CDR2 FQNEAQ (reference sequence). CDR3 sequence: CASRERVSGNTIYF. As DNA, the CDR3 is TGTGCCAGCCGGGAGAGGGTCTCTGGAAACACCATATATTTT.

The chain couples TRBV7-8 to TRBJ2-7; TRBD2 agrees at 7 bases. V gave up 5 bases and J gave up 0 bases; unmatched junction bases: 10. The CDR3 is 16 amino acids. Germline V gene sequence: CDR1 SGHVS, CDR2 FQNEAQ. The CDR3 reads CASSLPQTSSSYEQYF. The CDR3 DNA follows: TGTGCCAGCAGCCTCCCCCAGACTAGCAGCTCCTACGAGCAGTACTTC.

The V call is TRBV6-5, the J call TRBJ2-2, with 8 bases identical to TRBD2. Germline lookup yields CDR1 MNHEY and CDR2 SVGAGI. J was trimmed by 8 bases and V by 7 bases; bases with no gene match: 9. CDR3 length: 14 amino acids. The CDR3 loop reads CASNERGSWGELFF. The DNA for the CDR3 is TGTGCCAGCAATGAGCGGGGGTCCTGGGGGGAGCTGTTTTTT.

The chain couples TRBV7-2 to TRBJ1-4; tentatively, D is TRBD1 (6 bases). Deletions cut 4 bases from V and 5 bases from J, with 8 bases between. CDR3 length: 13 residues. From germline, CDR1 is SGHTA and CDR2 FQGNSA. The CDR3 nucleotides read TGTGCCAGCAGCTGGACAGAGAATGAAAAACTGTTTTTT. It yields the protein CASSWTENEKLFF.

This sequence joins TRBV6-6 and TRBJ1-3; D is unresolved. V gave up 2 bases and J gave up 14 bases, with 10 bases separating them. CDR3 length: 11 residues. Germline V gene sequence: CDR1 MNHNY, CDR2 SVGAGI (reference sequence). CDR3 region: CASSYPGAVYF. The CDR3 region has the DNA TGTGCCAGCAGTTACCCGGGTGCGGTATATTTT.

The V and J genes are TRBV13 and TRBJ2-1, with TRBD1 identical over 7 bases. V was pared by 5 bases and J by 6 bases, with 10 bases of the junction left unmatched. This CDR3 is built from 15 residues. The germline gives CDR1 PRHDT, CDR2 FYEKMQ (reference sequence). CDR3 bases: TGTGCCAGCAGCCTTGACAGGGCCCTCCTCAATGAGCAGTTCTTC. Translating gives CASSLDRALLNEQFF.

The chain employs TRBV28 and TRBJ2-7, with D perhaps matching TRBD1 (6 bases). This CDR3 comprises 14 residues. The ends were cut back, 6 bases at V and 3 bases at J, with 15 bases in the middle. Germline CDR1 and CDR2: MDHEN and SYDVKM. The CDR3 DNA follows: TGTGCCAGCAGCAAAAGGACAGCTTTCTACGAGCAGTACTTC. This encodes CASSKRTAFYEQYF.

CDR3 DNA sequence: TGTGCCAGCAGGAGGACAGATCTCCAAGAGACCCAGTACTTC. Translation: CASRRTDLQETQYF. V and J are TRBV2 and TRBJ2-5; D possibly corresponds to TRBD1 (6 bases). The CDR3 is 14 residues long. Germline CDR1 is SNHLY and CDR2 is FYNNEI. Trimming cost V 6 bases and J 1 base, with 12 bases left between them.

This chain joins TRBV7-6 and TRBJ2-1; TRBD2 might be the D (6 bases). This CDR3 contains 16 residues. V was pared by 3 bases and J by 0 bases, with 12 bases between. Germline lookup yields CDR1 SGHVS and CDR2 FNYEAQ. The CDR3 sequence is CASSFGGTFSYNEQFF. CDR3 bases: TGTGCCAGCAGCTTCGGAGGGACCTTCTCCTACAATGAGCAGTTCTTC.

The gene calls are TRBV18 and TRBJ1-2, with D perhaps TRBD1 (6 bases). Germline loops: CDR1 KGHSH, CDR2 LQKENI. V was cut by 3 bases and J by 6 bases, with 11 bases left in between. The CDR3 sequence is 13 residues long. CDR3 DNA sequence: TGTGCCAGCTCACCCCGACAGGACGATGGCTACACCTTC. Protein: CASSPRQDDGYTF.

This sequence joins TRBV28 and TRBJ2-7; D unclear. Trimming left V 3 bases short and J 0 bases short, with 12 bases between. Germline V gene data show CDR1 as MDHEN and CDR2 as SYDVKM. The CDR3 is made up of 15 amino acids. The CDR3: CASSLPKGSSYEQYF. In DNA, the CDR3 is TGTGCCAGCAGTTTGCCAAAAGGGTCCTCCTACGAGCAGTACTTC.

The chain recombines TRBV7-2 with TRBJ1-4; weak D call: TRBD1 (5 bases). The V gene lost 5 bases and the J gene lost 7 bases, with 11 bases spanning the gap. The CDR3 has 13 residues. CDR1 and CDR2 from the germline V gene are SGHTA and FQGNSA. The CDR3 DNA reads TGTGCCAGCAGCCCTGGAAGGGGTGAAAAACTGTTTTTT. This gives the protein CASSPGRGEKLFF.

The chain links TRBV9 to TRBJ2-5; weak D call: TRBD1 (5 bases). V was trimmed by 3 bases and J by 5 bases, leaving 11 bases between them. The CDR3 is made up of 13 amino acids. Germline V gene data show CDR1 as SGDLS and CDR2 as YYNGEE. CDR3 nucleotides: TGTGCCAGCAGCGCCGACAGCCCCGAGACCCAGTACTTC. This encodes CASSADSPETQYF.

V gene TRBV12-2 combines with J gene TRBJ2-7; the D call of TRBD1 is as the table states it, not checked on the DNA. TRBV12-2 is a recognized pseudogene. The CDR3 totals 14 residues. CDR3 sequence reads: CASRLGKGPAEQYF. CDR3 bases: TGTGCAAGTCGCTTGGGAAAGGGGCCCGCCGAGCAGTACTTC.